Each of the 2 T cell receptor beta chains below was sequenced from the same sample in a study of regulatory T cells in long-lasting Graves disease. The time point is: newly diagnosed GD, antithyroid drugs for less than 3 months. PBMC-derived RNA was used for the TCR library. Sequencing libraries for TCR beta were prepared with iRepertoire HTBI primers and Arm-PCR of CDR3 regions. One entry per CDR3 protein results from TCRdb running MiXCR on the multiplex PCR reads. The sample has fewer than 550,000 distinct CDR3 sequences; around 15% are singletons. These data were likewise used in another study, on T cells in Graves' hyperthyroidism and ophthalmopathy.

The source material was peripheral blood mononuclear cells (PBMCs), sampled at new diagnosis, from a patient treated with antithyroid drugs. Receptor source: a woman aged 18-29 years with Graves disease.

This clonotype was recorded at least ten times. The chain joins TRBV6-1 to TRBJ2-7; no firm D call. Trimming left V 8 bases short and J 3 bases short, with 14 bases between. The CDR3 totals 13 residues. Germline V lookup: CDR1 MNHNS, CDR2 SASEGT. This CDR3 is CASRDSSLYEQYF. The CDR3 bases are TGTGCCAGCCGCGACTCCTCCCTCTACGAGCAGTACTTC.

This clonotype has at least ten counts. The rearrangement links TRBV20-1 to TRBJ2-3; 9 nucleotides match TRBD2. This CDR3 contains 18 residues. V shed 0 bases, J shed 1 base, and the junction held 11 bases outside the gene matches. Germline CDR1 reads DFQATT; CDR2 reads SNEGSKA (reference sequence). The CDR3 sequence is CSARDTFLSGSGTDTQYF. CDR3 in DNA: TGCAGTGCTAGAGATACGTTTCTTAGCGGGAGTGGCACAGATACGCAGTATTTT.